One sample yielded the 10 T cell receptor beta chains listed below, sequenced in a study of post-analysis software for immune sequencing data. Broader study findings: TRBV5-6, TRBV5-1 and TRBV20-1 belonged to a set of a handful of TRBV segments that were more frequent in patients than controls.

Prepared TCR beta cDNA libraries contained unique molecular identifiers. TCRdb analysed the PCR reads with MiXCR anew, one entry per CDR3 protein. The profile shows roughly 540,000 distinct CDR3 sequences, around 31% of them singletons. These receptors have no identified antigens. Sequenced input: blood. The source of these receptors is a girl under 18 with multiple sclerosis.

The chain joins TRBV27 to TRBJ2-7; 7 bases align to TRBD1. V lost 5 bases, J lost 2 bases, and 3 bases stayed unmatched. Germline V lookup: CDR1 MNHEY, CDR2 SMNVEV (reference sequence). This CDR3 comprises 13 residues. DNA of the CDR3: TGTGCCAGCAGTCCGACAGGGACCTACGAGCAGTACTTC. Translated: CASSPTGTYEQYF.

This clonotype turned up a few times. The chain has TRBV11-2 and TRBJ2-5; D perhaps matches TRBD2 (7 bases). The CDR3 loop spans 15 amino acids. V was shortened by 5 bases and J by 5 bases, with 18 bases between the two germline ends. Germline-derived CDR1 and CDR2 are SGHAT and FQNNGV. In DNA, the CDR3 is TGTGCCAGCAGCCCTAGTACAGGGAGGGCGGAGACCCAGTACTTC. Its translation: CASSPSTGRAETQYF.

This clonotype came up once. Compared with germline, one end of the junction differs, possibly owing to a read error. This chain links TRBV6-5 with TRBJ2-7; 8 positions agree with TRBD1. Germline CDR1 and CDR2: MNHEY and SVGAGI. The CDR3 sequence is 15 residues long. CDR3 nucleotides: TGTGCCAGCAGTCCCAGGACAGGGAGATCCTACGGGCAGTACTTC. Protein: CASSPRTGRSYGQYF.

The gene calls are TRBV11-2 and TRBJ1-4, with D maybe TRBD1 (5 bases). CDR1 and CDR2 from the germline V gene are SGHAT and FQNNGV. The CDR3 runs to 16 residues. Trimming took off 5 bases at V and 8 bases at J, with 21 bases between the two ends. The CDR3 loop is CASSPKYGDREEKLFF. CDR3 bases: TGTGCCAGCAGCCCTAAATACGGGGACCGCGAAGAAAAACTGTTTTTT.

This chain uses TRBV10-3 with TRBJ1-1, with TRBD1 identical over 8 bases. The CDR3 is made up of 13 amino acids. The germline gives CDR1 ENHRY, CDR2 SYGVKD. With V trimmed by 10 bases and J by 3 bases, 7 bases remained unmatched. Written as DNA, the CDR3 is TGTGCCAGTCAGGGGGCGGACGACACTGAAGCTTTCTTT. This sequence encodes CASQGADDTEAFF.

This clonotype has more than one count but fewer than ten. This chain joins TRBV2 and TRBJ2-5; no clear D. Germline CDR1 and CDR2: SNHLY and FYNNEI. This CDR3 is built from 14 residues. The germline V and J ends were trimmed by 4 bases and 3 bases, with 12 bases remaining between them. The CDR3 region has the DNA TGTGCCAGCAGTGGTAGAACAGTGGAAGAGACCCAGTACTTC. Translation gives CASSGRTVEETQYF.

In its sample, this clonotype was seen many times. This chain links TRBV12-3 or TRBV12-4 with TRBJ2-1; D is ambiguous. The CDR3 extends over 13 amino acids. The V gene lost 6 bases and the J gene lost 8 bases, with 14 bases spanning the gap. The CDR3: CASSLTLSYEQFF. The DNA for the CDR3 is TGTGCCAGCAGCCTAACCTTAAGCTATGAGCAGTTCTTC.

This clonotype was counted a few times. The chain links TRBV18 to TRBJ2-1; 9 bases are a match to TRBD2. V gave up 1 base and J gave up 4 bases; unmatched junction bases: 8. Looked up from germline, CDR1 is KGHSH and CDR2 is LQKENI. The CDR3 covers 17 residues. The CDR3 sequence is CASSPRPAGGTYNEQFF. Written as DNA, the CDR3 is TGTGCCAGCTCACCACGTCCAGCGGGGGGAACTTACAATGAGCAGTTCTTC.

This chain links TRBV10-2 with TRBJ2-7, with D possibly matching TRBD2 (6 bases). Trimming took off 0 bases at V and 2 bases at J, with 20 bases between the two ends. Germline CDR1 WSHSY, CDR2 SAAADI. This CDR3 has 18 residues. As DNA, the CDR3 is TGCGCCAGCAGTGAGTCGAACCACGCGGAGGACTATGCCTACGAGCAGTACTTC. Protein: CASSESNHAEDYAYEQYF.

This clonotype was counted a few times. This rearrangement joins TRBV29-1 to TRBJ1-1; D is undetermined. The germline V gene encodes CDR1 SQVTM and CDR2 ANQGSEA. The germline V and J ends were trimmed by 7 bases and 6 bases, with 12 bases remaining between them. The CDR3 is made up of 11 amino acids. CDR3 residues: CSATREPEAFF. CDR3 DNA: TGCAGCGCCACCCGGGAGCCTGAAGCTTTCTTT.